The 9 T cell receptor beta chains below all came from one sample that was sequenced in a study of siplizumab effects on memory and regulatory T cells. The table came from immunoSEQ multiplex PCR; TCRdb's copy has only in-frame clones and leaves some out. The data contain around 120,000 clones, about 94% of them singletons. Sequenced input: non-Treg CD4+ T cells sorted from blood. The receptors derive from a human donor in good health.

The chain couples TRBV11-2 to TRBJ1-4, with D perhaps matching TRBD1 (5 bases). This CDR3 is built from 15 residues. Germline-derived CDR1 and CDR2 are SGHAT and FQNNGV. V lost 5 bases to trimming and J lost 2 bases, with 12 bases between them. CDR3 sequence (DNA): TGTGCCAGCAGCCAGGGAAGGAGGACTAATGAAAAACTGTTTTTT. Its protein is CASSQGRRTNEKLFF. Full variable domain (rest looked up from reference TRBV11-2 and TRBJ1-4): EAGVAQSPRYKIIEKRQSVAFWCNPISGHATLYWYQQILGQGPKLLIQFQNNGVVDDSQLPKDRFSAERLKGVDSTLKIQPAKLEDSAVYLCASSQGRRTNEKLFFGSGTQLSVL.

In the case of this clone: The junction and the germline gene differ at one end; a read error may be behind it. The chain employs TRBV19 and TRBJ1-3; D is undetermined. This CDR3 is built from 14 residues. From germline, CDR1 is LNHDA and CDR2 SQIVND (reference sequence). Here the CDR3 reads CASSISQLGSTIYF. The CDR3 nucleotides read TGTGCCAGTAGTATCTCCCAACTTGGAAGCACCATATATTTT.

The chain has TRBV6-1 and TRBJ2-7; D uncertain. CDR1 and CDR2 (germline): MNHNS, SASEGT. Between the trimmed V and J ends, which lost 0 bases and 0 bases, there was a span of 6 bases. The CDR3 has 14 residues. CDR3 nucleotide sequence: TGTGCCAGCAGTGAAGCTCACAGCTCCTACGAGCAGTACTTC. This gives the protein CASSEAHSSYEQYF.

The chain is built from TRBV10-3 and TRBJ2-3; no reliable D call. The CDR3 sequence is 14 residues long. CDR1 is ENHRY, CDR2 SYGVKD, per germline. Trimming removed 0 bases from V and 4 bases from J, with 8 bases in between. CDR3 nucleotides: TGTGCCATCAGTGAGTCCCTCCTCTCAGATACGCAGTATTTT. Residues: CAISESLLSDTQYF.

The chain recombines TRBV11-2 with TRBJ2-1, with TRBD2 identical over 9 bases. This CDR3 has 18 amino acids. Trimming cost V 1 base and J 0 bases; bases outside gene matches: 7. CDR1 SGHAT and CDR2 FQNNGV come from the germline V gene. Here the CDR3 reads CASSLGAIAGASYNEQFF. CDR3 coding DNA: TGTGCCAGCAGCTTAGGGGCGATAGCGGGGGCCTCCTACAATGAGCAGTTCTTC.

CDR3: CASSFGQGGTYEQYF. The CDR3 nucleotides read TGTGCCAGCAGCTTTGGACAGGGGGGAACCTACGAGCAGTACTTC. The genes are TRBV5-4 and TRBJ2-7; TRBD1 agrees at 10 bases. Germline lookup yields CDR1 SGHNT and CDR2 YYREEE (reference sequence). This CDR3 has 15 amino acids. With 2 bases clipped from V and 2 bases from J, the junction kept 4 bases outside the gene matches. Filled out from reference TRBV5-4 and TRBJ2-7, the complete variable domain reads ETGVTQSPTHLIKTRGQQVTLRCSSQSGHNTVSWYQQALGQGPQFIFQYYREEENGRGNFPPRFSGLQFPNYSSELNVNALELDDSALYLCASSFGQGGTYEQYFGPGTRLTVT.

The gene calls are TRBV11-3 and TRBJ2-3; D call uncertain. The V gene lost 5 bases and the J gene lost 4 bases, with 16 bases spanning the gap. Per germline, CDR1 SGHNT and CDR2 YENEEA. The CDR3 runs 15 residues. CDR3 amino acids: CASSKTTTGPDTQYF. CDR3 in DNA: TGTGCCAGCAGCAAGACCACAACCGGTCCAGATACGCAGTATTTT.

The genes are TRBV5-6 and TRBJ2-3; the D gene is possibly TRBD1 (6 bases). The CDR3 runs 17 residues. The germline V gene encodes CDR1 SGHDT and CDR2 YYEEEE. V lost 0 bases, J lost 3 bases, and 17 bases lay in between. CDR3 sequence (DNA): TGTGCCAGCAGCTTGGCCAAGACAGGACTTTGGACAGATACGCAGTATTTT. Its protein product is CASSLAKTGLWTDTQYF. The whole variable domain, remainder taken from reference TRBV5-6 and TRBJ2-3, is DAGVTQSPTHLIKTRGQQVTLRCSPKSGHDTVSWYQQALGQGPQFIFQYYEEEERQRGNFPDRFSGHQFPNYSSELNVNALLLGDSALYLCASSLAKTGLWTDTQYFGPGTRLTVL.

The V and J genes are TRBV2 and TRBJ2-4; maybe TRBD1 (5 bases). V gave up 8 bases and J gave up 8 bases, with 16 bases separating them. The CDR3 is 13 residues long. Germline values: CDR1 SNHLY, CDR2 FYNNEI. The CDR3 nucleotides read TGTGCCAGCGGAAAAGGGGATACAGACATTCAGTACTTC. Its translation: CASGKGDTDIQYF.